Shown below are 5 T cell receptor beta chains from a single sample sequenced in a study of PD-1 blockade in classical Hodgkin lymphoma. All trial patients relapsed after autologous stem cell transplantation. Profiled with immunoSEQ multiplex PCR; TCRdb holds only in-frame clones, not every one. The sample includes roughly 70,000 clones, 60% to 80% of them seen just once. This material consisted of peripheral blood mononuclear cells (PBMCs), taken before the second cycle of nivolumab. The receptors originated from a human donor with classical Hodgkin lymphoma.

V is TRBV9 and J is TRBJ2-1, with 11 positions matching TRBD2. The CDR3 loop spans 16 amino acids. From germline, CDR1 is SGDLS and CDR2 YYNGEE. V shed 4 bases and J 5 bases; nucleotides not matched to a gene: 8. CDR3 nucleotide sequence: TGTGCCAGCAGCCTTTCGGGACTAGCGGTCCACAATGAGCAGTTCTTC. Its protein is CASSLSGLAVHNEQFF.

The sample holds one count of this clone. The V call is TRBV5-1, the J call TRBJ1-1; no firm D call. Germline V CDR1 and CDR2: SGHRS, YFSETQ. The germline V and J ends were trimmed by 0 bases and 5 bases, with 5 bases remaining between them. This CDR3 comprises 12 residues. CDR3 nucleotide sequence: TGCGCCAGCAGCTTGGTTTCGACTGAAGCTTTCTTT. This gives the protein CASSLVSTEAFF.

This clone was picked up a small number of times. The J gene is TRBJ2-3, the V gene TRBV7-2, with 10 positions matching TRBD2. This CDR3 comprises 15 residues. From germline, CDR1 is SGHTA and CDR2 FQGNSA. V shed 2 bases, J shed 7 bases, and the junction held 6 bases outside the gene matches. The CDR3, as DNA: TGTGCCAGCAGCTTATACACTAGCGGGGTTTATACGCAGTATTTT. Residues: CASSLYTSGVYTQYF.

This clone occurred a few times. The chain uses TRBV30 and TRBJ1-2, with D hard to call. Germline assignment: CDR1 GTSNPN and CDR2 SVGIG (reference sequence). Trimming shortened V by 5 bases and J by 8 bases, and 21 bases separated the two germline ends. The CDR3 length is 14 residues. The CDR3 DNA reads as TGTGCCTGGGCCCGGGCCCCGGGAACCATAGGCTACACCTTC. As protein: CAWARAPGTIGYTF.

This clone was recorded only once. The J gene is TRBJ1-2, the V gene TRBV30; TRBD1 aligns across 9 bases. The CDR3 is 13 residues long. Germline V gene sequence: CDR1 GTSNPN, CDR2 SVGIG (reference sequence). V lost 5 bases to trimming and J lost 8 bases; unmatched junction nucleotides: 9. CDR3 nucleotides: TGTGCCTGGCGCGCACAGGGGGCGGGGGGCTACACCTTC. Translation gives CAWRAQGAGGYTF. The whole variable domain, filled in from reference TRBV30 and TRBJ1-2, reads SQTIHQWPATLVQPVGSPLSLECTVEGTSNPNLYWYRQAAGRGLQLLFYSVGIGQISSEVPQNLSASRPQDRQFILSSKKLLLSDSGFYLCAWRAQGAGGYTFGSGTRLTVV.